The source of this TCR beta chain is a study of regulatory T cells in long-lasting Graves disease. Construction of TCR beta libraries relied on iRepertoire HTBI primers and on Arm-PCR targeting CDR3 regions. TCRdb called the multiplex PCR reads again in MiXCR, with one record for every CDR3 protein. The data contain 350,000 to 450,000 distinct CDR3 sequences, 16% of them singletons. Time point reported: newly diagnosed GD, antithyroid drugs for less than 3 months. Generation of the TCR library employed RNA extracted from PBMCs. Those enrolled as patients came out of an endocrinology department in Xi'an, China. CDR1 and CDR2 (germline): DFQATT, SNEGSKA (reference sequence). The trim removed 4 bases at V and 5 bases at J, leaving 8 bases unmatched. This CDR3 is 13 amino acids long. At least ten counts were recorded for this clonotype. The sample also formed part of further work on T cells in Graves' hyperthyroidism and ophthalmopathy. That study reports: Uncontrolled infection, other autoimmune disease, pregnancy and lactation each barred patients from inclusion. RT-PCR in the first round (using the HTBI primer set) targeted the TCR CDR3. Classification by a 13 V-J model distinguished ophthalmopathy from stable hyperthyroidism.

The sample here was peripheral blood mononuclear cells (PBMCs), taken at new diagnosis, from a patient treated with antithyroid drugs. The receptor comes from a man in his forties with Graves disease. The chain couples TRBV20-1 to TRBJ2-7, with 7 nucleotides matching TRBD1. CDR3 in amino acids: CSATPTGSNEQYF. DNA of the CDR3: TGCAGTGCTACGCCGACAGGGAGCAACGAGCAGTACTTC.